The T cell receptor beta chain described here comes from a study of T cells in women clearing cervical HPV infection. Produced via immunoSEQ multiplex PCR; TCRdb's table is partial and in-frame only. This repertoire includes some 30,000 clones. Looked up from germline, CDR1 is SEHNR and CDR2 is FQNEAQ (reference sequence). The CDR3 runs to 15 residues. V was clipped by 5 bases and J by 6 bases; unmatched bases: 7. Note on this clone: Its target is not known. The sequence runs out 3 residues before the end of the CDR3; the remainder is reconstructed from the germline J gene.

Overall study results and limits: Unknown T-cell numbers per sample may underlie the richness differences. CIN3+ cases had significantly higher TCR richness than controls; evenness did not differ. A classifier using richness and V gene abundances reached an AUC of around 0.81. Controls had more TRBV6-7 (0.16%) than cases (roughly 0.11%).

The sample was blood buffy coat. V is TRBV7-9 and J is TRBJ2-3; 11 bases are a match to TRBD2. This clonotype was obtained from a woman aged 18 to 75 with a cervical HPV16 infection that either progressed to CIN3+ or cleared (not recorded which). CDR3 in amino acids: CASSRSGGAGDTQYF. CDR3 DNA, as far as it was read: TGTGCCAGCAGCCGTAGCGGGGGGGCCGGGGATACG.